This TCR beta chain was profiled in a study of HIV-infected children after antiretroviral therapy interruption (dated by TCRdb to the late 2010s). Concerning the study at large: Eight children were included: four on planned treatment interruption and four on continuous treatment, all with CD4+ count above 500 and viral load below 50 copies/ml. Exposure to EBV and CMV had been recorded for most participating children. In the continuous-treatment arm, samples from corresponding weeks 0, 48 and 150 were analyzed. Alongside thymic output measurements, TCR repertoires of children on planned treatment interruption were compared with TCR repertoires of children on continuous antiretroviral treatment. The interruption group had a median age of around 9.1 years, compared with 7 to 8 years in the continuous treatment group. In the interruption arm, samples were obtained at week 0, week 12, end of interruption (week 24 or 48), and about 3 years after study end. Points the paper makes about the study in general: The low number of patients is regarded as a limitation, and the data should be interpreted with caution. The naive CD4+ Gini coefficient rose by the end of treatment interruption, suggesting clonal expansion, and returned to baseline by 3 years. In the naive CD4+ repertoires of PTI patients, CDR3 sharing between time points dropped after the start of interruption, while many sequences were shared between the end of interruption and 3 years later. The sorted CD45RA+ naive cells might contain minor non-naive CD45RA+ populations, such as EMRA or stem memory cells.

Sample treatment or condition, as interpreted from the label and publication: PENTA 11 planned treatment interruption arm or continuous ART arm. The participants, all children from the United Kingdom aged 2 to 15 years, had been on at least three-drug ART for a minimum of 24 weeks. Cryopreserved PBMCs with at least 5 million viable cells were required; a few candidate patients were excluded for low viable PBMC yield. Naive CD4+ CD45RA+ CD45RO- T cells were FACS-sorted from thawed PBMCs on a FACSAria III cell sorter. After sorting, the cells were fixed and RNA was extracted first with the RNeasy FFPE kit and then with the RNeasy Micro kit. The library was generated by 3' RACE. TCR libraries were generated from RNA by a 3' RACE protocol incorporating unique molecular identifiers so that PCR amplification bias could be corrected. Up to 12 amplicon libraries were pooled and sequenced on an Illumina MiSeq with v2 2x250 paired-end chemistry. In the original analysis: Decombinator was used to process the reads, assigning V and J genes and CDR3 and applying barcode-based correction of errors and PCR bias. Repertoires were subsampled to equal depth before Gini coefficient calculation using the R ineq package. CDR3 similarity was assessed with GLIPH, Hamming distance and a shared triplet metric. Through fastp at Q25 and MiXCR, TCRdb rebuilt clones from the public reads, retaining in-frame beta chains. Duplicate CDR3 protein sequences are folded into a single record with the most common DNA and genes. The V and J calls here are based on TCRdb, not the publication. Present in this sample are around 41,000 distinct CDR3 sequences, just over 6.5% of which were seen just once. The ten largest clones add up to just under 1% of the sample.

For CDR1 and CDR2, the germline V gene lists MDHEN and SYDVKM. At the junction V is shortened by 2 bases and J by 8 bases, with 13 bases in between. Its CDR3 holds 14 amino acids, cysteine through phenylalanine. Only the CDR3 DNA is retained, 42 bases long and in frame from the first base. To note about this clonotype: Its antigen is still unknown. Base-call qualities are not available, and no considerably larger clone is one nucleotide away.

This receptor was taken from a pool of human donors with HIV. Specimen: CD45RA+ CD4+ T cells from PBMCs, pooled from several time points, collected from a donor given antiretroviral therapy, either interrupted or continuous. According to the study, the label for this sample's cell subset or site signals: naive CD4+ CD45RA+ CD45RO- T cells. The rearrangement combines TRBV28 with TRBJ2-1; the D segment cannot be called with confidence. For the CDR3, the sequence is CASSLKRLGDEQFF. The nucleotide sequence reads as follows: TGTGCCAGCAGTTTAAAACGTTTGGGTGATGAGCAGTTCTTC. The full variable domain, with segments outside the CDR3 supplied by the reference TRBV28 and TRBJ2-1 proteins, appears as DVKVTQSSRYLVKRTGEKVFLECVQDMDHENMFWYRQDPGLGLRLIYFSYDVKMKEKGDIPEGYSVSREKKERFSLILESASTNQTSMYLCASSLKRLGDEQFFGPGTRLTVL.